What follows describes a single T cell receptor beta chain. Its target is unknown. This sample is part of a study of T cell repertoires in cytomegalovirus infection. At the level of the study: Public TCR beta signature analysis indicated the presence of both CMV infection and matching HLA type. Study observations and caveats: Summed frequency of public TCR beta families distinguished CMV carriers with the relevant HLA.

V lost 6 bases and J lost 4, with 12 bases in between. This CDR3 is built from 13 residues. TCRdb passed the reads through MiXCR, listing each CDR3 protein once. This sample carries hundreds of thousands of distinct CDR3 sequences, 33% of them seen once, and the ten largest clones take roughly 15%. This TCR derives from a human donor in good health (CMV status not recorded). Some clones in this sample may be carry-over from other donors' samples. The chain combines TRBV12-3 or TRBV12-4 with TRBJ1-1, with D possibly TRBD1 on 6 matching bases. The sample consisted of cultured PBMCs, taken from culture after CMV antigen stimulation. CDR3 region: CASRPQGSTEAFF. For the CDR3, the DNA is TGTGCCAGCAGACCACAGGGATCCACTGAAGCTTTCTTT.